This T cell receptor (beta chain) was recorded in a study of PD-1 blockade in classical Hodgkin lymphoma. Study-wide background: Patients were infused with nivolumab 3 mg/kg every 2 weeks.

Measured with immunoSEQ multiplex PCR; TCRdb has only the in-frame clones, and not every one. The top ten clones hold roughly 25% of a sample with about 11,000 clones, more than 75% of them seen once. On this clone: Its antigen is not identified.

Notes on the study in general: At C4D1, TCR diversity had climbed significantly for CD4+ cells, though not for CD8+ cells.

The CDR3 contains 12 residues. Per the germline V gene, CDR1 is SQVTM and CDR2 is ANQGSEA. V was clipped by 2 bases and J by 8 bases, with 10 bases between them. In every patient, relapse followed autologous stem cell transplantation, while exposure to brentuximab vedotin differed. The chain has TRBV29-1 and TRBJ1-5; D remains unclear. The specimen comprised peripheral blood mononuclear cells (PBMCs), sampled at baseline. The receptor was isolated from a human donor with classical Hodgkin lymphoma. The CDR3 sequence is CSVEHGNEPQHF. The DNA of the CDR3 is TGCAGCGTTGAACACGGTAATGAGCCCCAGCATTTT.